A single sample is the source of the 8 T cell receptor beta chains below, sequenced in a study of T cells after yellow fever vaccination. TCRdb itself ran the 5' RACE reads through MiXCR, one entry per CDR3 protein. The sample consists of roughly 170,000 distinct CDR3 sequences, 7% to 10% of them appearing once. This specimen was CD8+ T cells sorted from PBMCs, taken 45 days after the yellow fever booster vaccination. Receptors were obtained from a man aged 18 to 29 who received the YFV17D yellow fever vaccine.

The chain carries TRBV29-1 and TRBJ1-5, with D tentatively TRBD1 (5 bases). There are 13 residues in the CDR3. CDR1 and CDR2 (germline): SQVTM, ANQGSEA. Deletions cut 7 bases from V and 0 bases from J, with 10 bases between. The CDR3 reads CSARDGSNQPQHF. The CDR3 DNA reads TGCAGCGCTCGGGACGGTAGCAATCAGCCCCAGCATTTT.

This clonotype was detected a few times. The J gene is TRBJ2-7, the V gene TRBV5-4, with D possibly being TRBD1 (5 bases). CDR1 is SGHNT, CDR2 YYREEE, per germline (reference sequence). CDR3 length: 14 residues. V was clipped by 4 bases and J by 3 bases, with 14 bases between them. The CDR3 protein is CASSQKGVHYEQYF. CDR3 nucleotide sequence: TGTGCCAGCAGCCAGAAAGGGGTTCACTACGAGCAGTACTTC.

This chain connects TRBV6-5 to TRBJ1-4; D gene uncertain. Trimming took off 9 bases at V and 8 bases at J, with 10 bases between the two ends. CDR1 and CDR2 (germline): MNHEY, SVGAGI. This CDR3 is built from 11 residues. The CDR3 nucleotides are TGTGCCAGTAGGGCGCGGGAAAAACTGTTTTTT. Amino acid sequence: CASRAREKLFF.

The rearrangement uses TRBV4-2 and TRBJ2-1; 13 nucleotides align to TRBD2. Germline V CDR1 and CDR2: LGHNA, YNFKEQ. V lost 1 base to trimming and J lost 4 bases; unmatched junction nucleotides: 16. This CDR3 has 21 amino acids. CDR3 in amino acids: CASSQVNRGLAGFIGYNEQFF. In DNA, the CDR3 is TGTGCCAGCAGCCAAGTCAATCGGGGACTAGCGGGGTTTATTGGGTACAATGAGCAGTTCTTC.

The chain has TRBV5-6 and TRBJ2-1; 9 bases are shared with TRBD2. Per germline, CDR1 SGHDT and CDR2 YYEEEE. The CDR3 contains 14 residues. The V and J ends lost 3 bases and 9 bases, in that order; junction bases with no gene match: 7. CDR3 sequence: CASSSGTSPFEQFF. CDR3 nucleotide sequence: TGTGCCAGCAGCTCCGGGACTAGCCCCTTTGAGCAGTTCTTC. Based on the CDR3 plus reference TRBV5-6 and TRBJ2-1, the full variable domain is DAGVTQSPTHLIKTRGQQVTLRCSPKSGHDTVSWYQQALGQGPQFIFQYYEEEERQRGNFPDRFSGHQFPNYSSELNVNALLLGDSALYLCASSSGTSPFEQFFGPGTRLTVL.

V is TRBV5-6 and J is TRBJ1-2; D is ambiguous. Trimming stripped 4 bases from V and 0 bases from J, with 10 bases between. Germline CDR1 reads SGHDT; CDR2 reads YYEEEE. There are 14 residues in the CDR3. Here the CDR3 reads CASSPWGANYGYTF. CDR3 DNA: TGTGCCAGCAGCCCCTGGGGAGCTAACTATGGCTACACCTTC.

CDR3 sequence: CASSQYRDHQPQHF. CDR3 DNA sequence: TGCGCCAGCAGCCAATACAGGGATCATCAGCCCCAGCATTTT. The gene calls are TRBV4-3 and TRBJ1-5; possible D gene TRBD1, 6 bases. CDR1 is LGHNA and CDR2 is YSLEER in the germline V gene. The CDR3 has 14 amino acids. V was trimmed by 2 bases and J by 5 bases, leaving 10 bases between them.

This clonotype was recorded a few times. The J gene is TRBJ2-5, the V gene TRBV18; D gene ambiguous. Trimming stripped 0 bases from V and 4 bases from J, with 3 bases between. CDR3 length: 12 amino acids. Germline V CDR1 and CDR2: KGHSH, LQKENI. CDR3 nucleotide sequence: TGTGCCAGCTCACCACCATCAGAGACCCAGTACTTC. Its protein is CASSPPSETQYF.